The 18 T cell receptor beta chains below all came from one sample that was sequenced in a study of PD-1 blockade in classical Hodgkin lymphoma. With no exception, relapse followed autologous stem cell transplantation in all patients, and brentuximab vedotin exposure varied. Sequenced by immunoSEQ multiplex PCR; TCRdb stores in-frame clones only, minus some. The repertoire holds 100,000 or so clones, with approximately 90% as singletons. The sequencing used peripheral blood mononuclear cells (PBMCs), collected before the second cycle of nivolumab. The source is a human donor with classical Hodgkin lymphoma.

V and J are TRBV6-1 and TRBJ2-5, with TRBD2 matching 9 bases. Germline V gene data show CDR1 as MNHNS and CDR2 as SASEGT. V was pared by 2 bases and J by 2 bases, with 9 bases of the junction left unmatched. This CDR3 contains 17 residues. CDR3 sequence: CASSETGTSKSQETQYF. CDR3 nucleotides: TGTGCCAGCAGTGAAACCGGGACTAGCAAATCACAAGAGACCCAGTACTTC.

This clone was found once. The rearrangement links TRBV6-5 to TRBJ1-5, with unresolved D. The CDR3 runs to 14 residues. In germline, CDR1 is MNHEY, CDR2 SVGAGI. The ends were cut back, 3 bases at V and 0 bases at J, with 6 bases in the middle. The CDR3 loop reads CASSYWGSNQPQHF. The CDR3 DNA sequence: TGTGCCAGCAGTTATTGGGGTAGCAATCAGCCCCAGCATTTT.

The chain uses TRBV19 and TRBJ2-6, with 7 bases fitting TRBD1. Trimming cost V 5 bases and J 4 bases; bases outside gene matches: 14. This CDR3 spans 18 amino acids. Per germline, CDR1 LNHDA and CDR2 SQIVND (reference sequence). Written as DNA, the CDR3 is TGTGCCAGTAGTGCGTTTGGGACAGCCCCTGGAGGGGCCAACGTCCTGACTTTC. This translates into CASSAFGTAPGGANVLTF.

This chain uses TRBV7-9 with TRBJ1-1; D may be TRBD1 (6 bases). V lost 5 bases and J lost 0, with 13 bases in between. Germline V gene lookup returns CDR1 SEHNR and CDR2 FQNEAQ (reference sequence). This CDR3 contains 15 residues. DNA for the CDR3: TGTGCCAGCAGCACACACAGGGATATGAACACTGAAGCTTTCTTT. Encoded protein: CASSTHRDMNTEAFF.

The J gene is TRBJ1-1, the V gene TRBV4-3; 8 bases are shared with TRBD1. The V segment lost 0 bases and the J segment 7 bases; nucleotides outside the gene matches: 4. Germline V CDR1 and CDR2: LGHNA, YSLEER. This CDR3 has 14 residues. The CDR3 protein is CASSQEGQVFEAFF. The CDR3 nucleotides read TGCGCCAGCAGCCAAGAGGGACAGGTATTTGAAGCTTTCTTT.

V usage is TRBV5-6 and J usage is TRBJ1-2, with D perhaps matching TRBD1 (5 bases). The CDR3 sequence is 15 residues long. The germline gives CDR1 SGHDT, CDR2 YYEEEE. Deletions cut 2 bases from V and 5 bases from J, with 16 bases between. CDR3: CASSLGYRGSYGYTF. In nucleotides, the CDR3 is TGTGCCAGCAGCTTAGGCTATCGGGGCTCGTATGGCTACACCTTC.

The gene calls are TRBV30 and TRBJ1-3; tentatively, D is TRBD1 (5 bases). The CDR3 loop spans 11 amino acids. The germline V and J ends were trimmed by 2 bases and 11 bases, with 10 bases remaining between them. CDR1 is GTSNPN, CDR2 SVGIG, per germline (reference sequence). The CDR3 region is CAWSSGGAIYF. For the CDR3, the DNA is TGTGCCTGGAGTTCGGGGGGAGCCATATATTTT.

The gene calls are TRBV28 and TRBJ2-3; the D gene could be TRBD1 or TRBD2 (5 bases each). With 8 bases removed from V and 5 bases from J, the gap between germline ends came to 20 bases. The germline CDR1 and CDR2 sequences are MDHEN and SYDVKM. CDR3 length equals 15 residues. The CDR3 sequence is CASLSGPLSEDTQYF. The DNA of the CDR3 is TGTGCCAGCTTGTCGGGGCCGCTTTCAGAAGATACGCAGTATTTT.

V usage is TRBV19 and J usage is TRBJ1-5, with 9 bases aligning to TRBD1. The V and J ends lost 4 bases and 6 bases, in that order; junction bases with no gene match: 10. Germline lookup yields CDR1 LNHDA and CDR2 SQIVND (reference sequence). The CDR3 consists of 16 residues. The CDR3 loop is CASSTPDRGMGQPQHF. CDR3 nucleotide sequence: TGTGCCAGTAGTACCCCGGACAGGGGAATGGGTCAGCCCCAGCATTTT.

The chain links TRBV7-6 to TRBJ2-7; the match to TRBD1 covers 9 bases. The CDR3 consists of 14 residues. Germline V gene sequence: CDR1 SGHVS, CDR2 FNYEAQ. Trimming at V came to 5 bases and at J to 3 bases, leaving 5 bases not matched to a gene. Here the CDR3 reads CASSQRDRVYEQYF. In DNA form, the CDR3 reads TGTGCCAGCAGCCAAAGGGACAGGGTCTACGAGCAGTACTTC.

The CDR3 here is CASSPRGTDTQYF. CDR3 coding DNA: TGTGCCAGCAGCCCCCGGGGCACAGATACGCAGTATTTT. The chain is built from TRBV6-6 and TRBJ2-3; D is unresolved. The CDR3 totals 13 residues. The ends were cut back, 6 bases at V and 1 base at J, with 8 bases in the middle. Germline V lookup: CDR1 MNHNY, CDR2 SVGAGI (reference sequence).

The CDR3 nucleotides read TGTGCCAGCAGCTCGGGTGAGATGAACACTGAAGCTTTCTTT. It encodes CASSSGEMNTEAFF. V usage is TRBV7-2 and J usage is TRBJ1-1; D not certain. Trimming shortened V by 4 bases and J by 0 bases, and 9 bases separated the two germline ends. This CDR3 comprises 14 residues. Germline lookup yields CDR1 SGHTA and CDR2 FQGNSA.

The chain combines TRBV7-9 with TRBJ1-5; 7 nucleotides line up with TRBD1. The CDR3 runs 17 residues. Unmatched junction bases numbered 15, after V lost 4 bases and J lost 6 bases. Germline V gene lookup returns CDR1 SEHNR and CDR2 FQNEAQ (reference sequence). This CDR3 is CASSSFFGQEGPQPQHF. Written as DNA, the CDR3 is TGTGCCAGCAGCTCGTTCTTTGGACAGGAGGGCCCTCAGCCCCAGCATTTT.

The chain uses TRBV6-6 and TRBJ1-1; no reliable D call. The CDR3 covers 13 residues. The ends were cut back, 2 bases at V and 0 bases at J, with 4 bases in the middle. Germline V gene sequence: CDR1 MNHNY, CDR2 SVGAGI (reference sequence). This CDR3 is CASSYSMNTEAFF. Written as DNA, the CDR3 is TGTGCCAGCAGTTACAGCATGAACACTGAAGCTTTCTTT.

This sequence joins TRBV11-2 and TRBJ1-2, with TRBD1 as a possible D gene (6 bases). CDR1 and CDR2 from the germline V gene are SGHAT and FQNNGV. CDR3 length: 15 residues. Trimming shortened V by 5 bases and J by 5 bases, and 18 bases separated the two germline ends. The CDR3: CASSTYRQEGYGYTF. In DNA form, the CDR3 reads TGTGCCAGCAGCACCTATAGACAGGAGGGGTATGGCTACACCTTC.

The chain joins TRBV11-2 to TRBJ2-7, with D perhaps TRBD1 (5 bases). V was clipped by 5 bases and J by 0 bases, with 8 bases between them. The CDR3 spans 13 residues. From germline, CDR1 is SGHAT and CDR2 FQNNGV. CDR3 region: CASSPDISYEQYF. As DNA, the CDR3 is TGTGCCAGCAGCCCGGACATCTCCTACGAGCAGTACTTC.

The chain uses TRBV19 and TRBJ2-7, with D tentatively TRBD1 (5 bases). CDR1 and CDR2 (germline): LNHDA, SQIVND (reference sequence). There are 16 residues in the CDR3. Trimming cost V 5 bases and J 1 base, with 18 bases left between them. The chain's CDR3 is CASSSDIIRSSYEQYF. DNA of the CDR3: TGTGCCAGTAGTTCGGACATTATCCGATCATCCTACGAGCAGTACTTC.

V is TRBV6-6 and J is TRBJ2-1; 7 bases are shared with TRBD2. The V and J ends lost 2 bases and 6 bases, in that order; junction bases with no gene match: 7. From germline, CDR1 is MNHNY and CDR2 SVGAGI (reference sequence). This CDR3 is 15 amino acids long. The CDR3 sequence is CASSYGTTPGNEQFF. CDR3 nucleotide sequence: TGTGCCAGCAGTTACGGGACTACCCCCGGCAATGAGCAGTTCTTC.